This T cell receptor (beta chain) derives from a study of human thymus T cells. Study conclusions and caveats: Thymic and blood repertoires showed apparently biased V and J gene usage.

This CDR3 has 13 residues. Germline CDR1 is SGHAT and CDR2 is FQNNGV. Trimming took 6 bases from V and 4 from J, leaving 12 bases between them. Details on this clone: The antigen is unknown.

Assay used: immunoSEQ multiplex PCR; TCRdb lists only in-frame clones, some missing. The sample has tens of thousands of clones; 94% are singletons. It was healthy Finnish infants having corrective surgery for congenital heart defects who were the donors. Genomic DNA was extracted from every available blood leukocyte. This sequence originates from a boy under two years old with a congenital heart defect but otherwise immunologically healthy. Sequenced input: blood. V and J are TRBV11-2 and TRBJ2-5; tentative D call: TRBD2 (6 bases). CDR3 region: CASRYLGGETQYF. CDR3 bases: TGTGCCAGCAGATATCTCGGGGGAGAGACCCAGTACTTC.